The clone carrying this T cell receptor (beta chain) came up once. These data come from a study of T cell changes during pregnancy in multiple sclerosis. The germline V gene encodes CDR1 SQVTM and CDR2 ANQGSEA. The V gene end was trimmed by 7 bases and the J gene end by 7 bases; junction bases not matched to a gene: 12. The CDR3 runs to 15 residues. Clones were sequenced by immunoSEQ multiplex PCR, and TCRdb holds only the in-frame ones, with some missing. The table shows about 100,000 clones, with about 94% occurring only once. This sample comprised peripheral blood, obtained before pregnancy. The source of this sequence is a female donor with multiple sclerosis, enrolled in a pregnancy study. The chain combines TRBV29-1 with TRBJ2-5; 13 bases map to TRBD2. CDR3 in amino acids: CSGGGLAGPWGTQYF. CDR3 DNA sequence: TGCAGCGGAGGGGGACTAGCGGGACCATGGGGGACCCAGTACTTC.